The 9 T cell receptor beta chains below all came from one sample that was sequenced in a study of cytomegalovirus exposure and HLA in healthy donors. PCR involved 60 Vbeta and 13 Jbeta primers. The protocol was immunoSEQ multiplex PCR, while the TCRdb copy is restricted to in-frame clones and leaves out a portion. Of 250,000 or so clones listed, 75% to 85% are singletons. The sequenced material came from PBMCs. Every receptor here comes from a woman aged 60-75 years in good health and CMV-seropositive.

This clone was detected a few times. The J gene is TRBJ2-1, the V gene TRBV7-3; tentatively, D is TRBD2 (6 bases). Trimming took off 3 bases at V and 10 bases at J, with 13 bases between the two ends. This CDR3 region has 13 residues. CDR1 SGHTA and CDR2 FQGTGA come from the germline V gene. CDR3 nucleotides: TGTGCCAGCAGCTTGGGGACTTTCGGAGAGCAGTTCTTC. The encoded protein is CASSLGTFGEQFF.

This chain links TRBV4-1 with TRBJ2-1; TRBD1 matches at 8 bases. In germline, CDR1 is MGHRA, CDR2 YSYEKL. Trimming cost V 1 base and J 4 bases; bases outside gene matches: 6. The CDR3 is 16 residues long. The CDR3 loop reads CASSQVQGAGYNEQFF. The CDR3 region has the DNA TGCGCCAGCAGCCAAGTGCAGGGGGCGGGTTACAATGAGCAGTTCTTC.

The rearrangement uses TRBV27 and TRBJ2-6; D possibly corresponds to TRBD1 (6 bases). Trimming took 6 bases from V and 7 from J, leaving 13 bases between them. The CDR3 extends over 14 amino acids. The germline V gene encodes CDR1 MNHEY and CDR2 SMNVEV (reference sequence). The CDR3 coding sequence is TGTGCCAGCAGAAGGGGTGGGACAGCCAACGTCCTGACTTTC. Its translation: CASRRGGTANVLTF.

V usage is TRBV27 and J usage is TRBJ2-7; possible D gene TRBD1, 6 bases. Germline lookup yields CDR1 MNHEY and CDR2 SMNVEV (reference sequence). Trimming stripped 5 bases from V and 3 bases from J, with 17 bases between. CDR3 length: 15 residues. The CDR3 DNA reads TGTGCCAGCAGTCCCCTTCGGTGGGGACACTACGAGCAGTACTTC. Residues: CASSPLRWGHYEQYF.

The chain couples TRBV10-1 to TRBJ2-1; D is unresolved. CDR1 is WNHNN, CDR2 SYGVQD, per germline (reference sequence). The CDR3 totals 14 residues. The V end lost 3 bases, the J end lost 2 bases, and 8 bases lay between the germline ends. The CDR3 region is CASSEGQAYNEQFF. Written as DNA, the CDR3 is TGCGCCAGCAGTGAAGGCCAGGCCTACAATGAGCAGTTCTTC.

The V and J genes are TRBV14 and TRBJ1-1; 7 bases map to TRBD1. CDR1 SGHDN and CDR2 FVKESK come from the germline V gene. This CDR3 has 15 residues. The V segment lost 3 bases and the J segment 3 bases; nucleotides outside the gene matches: 7. CDR3: CASSHSGTVHTEAFF. The DNA of the CDR3 is TGTGCCAGCAGCCACTCCGGGACAGTACACACTGAAGCTTTCTTT.

The genes are TRBV2 and TRBJ2-7; TRBD1 aligns across 10 bases. The length of the CDR3 is 11 residues. Germline CDR1 SNHLY, CDR2 FYNNEI. The V segment lost 9 bases and the J segment 12 bases; nucleotides outside the gene matches: 8. The CDR3 DNA reads as TGTGCCAGTCACCGGGACAGGGGACCGTACTTC. Its translation is CASHRDRGPYF.

The chain has TRBV7-8 and TRBJ2-1; TRBD2 matches 7 bases. The CDR3 runs to 13 residues. Germline CDR1 reads SGHVS; CDR2 reads FQNEAQ. V lost 5 bases, J lost 15 bases, and 13 bases stayed unmatched. The CDR3 spells CASSPWTRLEGFF. CDR3 sequence (DNA): TGTGCCAGCAGCCCATGGACTAGACTTGAAGGGTTCTTC.

V and J are TRBV5-1 and TRBJ2-3; tentatively, D is TRBD1 (5 bases). Per the germline V gene, CDR1 is SGHRS and CDR2 is YFSETQ. This CDR3 region has 16 residues. V lost 4 bases and J 4 bases, leaving 19 bases between the germline ends. The CDR3, as DNA: TGCGCCAGCAGCGGCGGTACAGGTTTCGGCCCAGATACGCAGTATTTT. Protein product: CASSGGTGFGPDTQYF.